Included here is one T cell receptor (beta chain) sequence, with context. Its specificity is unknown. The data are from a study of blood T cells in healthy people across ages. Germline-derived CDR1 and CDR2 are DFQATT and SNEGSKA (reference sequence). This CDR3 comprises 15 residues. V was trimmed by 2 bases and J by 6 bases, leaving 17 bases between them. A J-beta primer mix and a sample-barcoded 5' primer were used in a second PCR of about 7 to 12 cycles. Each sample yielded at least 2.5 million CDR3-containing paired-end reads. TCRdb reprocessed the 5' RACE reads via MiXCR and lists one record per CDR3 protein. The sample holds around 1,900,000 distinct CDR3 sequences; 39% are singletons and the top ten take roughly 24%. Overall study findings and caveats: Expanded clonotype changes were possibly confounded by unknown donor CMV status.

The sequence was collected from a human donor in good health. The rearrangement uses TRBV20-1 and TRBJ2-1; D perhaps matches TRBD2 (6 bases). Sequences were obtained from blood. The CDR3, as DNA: TGCAGTGCTAGATCCGGGGACTCCCCAACCAATGAGCAGTTCTTC. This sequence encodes CSARSGDSPTNEQFF.